This T cell receptor (beta chain) was obtained from a study of cytomegalovirus exposure and HLA in healthy donors. Study at large: Clustering assigned about 80% of the approximately 400 genotyped donors to the Caucasian-associated ancestry cluster. Regarding the study as a whole: The authors considered a cluster of highly shared sequence variants likely to be a sequencing artifact. In a later analysis, most CMV-associated TCR beta chains appeared HLA-restricted.

In regard to this clone: Its target is not known.

Germline V CDR1 and CDR2: MNHEY, SMNVEV (reference sequence). Trimming left V 4 bases short and J 2 bases short, with 12 bases between. The CDR3 totals 14 residues. Primers for the PCR totalled 60 Vbeta and 13 Jbeta. The assay was immunoSEQ multiplex PCR, and TCRdb's table has in-frame clones only and misses some. The sample holds around 220,000 clones, approximately 83% seen once. The rearrangement uses TRBV27 and TRBJ2-7; D might be TRBD2 (6 bases). Sequences were obtained from PBMCs. The receptor's source is a girl aged 10 to 17 in good health and CMV-seronegative. CDR3 nucleotides: TGTGCCAGCAGTTCAACTAGGGAGGCCTACGAGCAGTACTTC. Its protein is CASSSTREAYEQYF.